This entry concerns a single TCR beta chain. No antigen is known for it. The CDR3 spans 16 residues. Trimming shortened V by 5 bases and J by 2 bases, and 15 bases separated the two germline ends. The germline CDR1 and CDR2 sequences are SEHNR and FQNEAQ (reference sequence). These data belong to a study of T cell repertoires in cytomegalovirus infection. MiXCR was run by TCRdb on the reads, yielding one entry per CDR3 protein. The profile shows about 920,000 distinct CDR3 sequences, roughly 30% of them singletons. The starting material was cultured CD8+ T cells from PBMCs, obtained from culture after CMV antigen stimulation. V gene TRBV7-9 combines with J gene TRBJ1-4, with D perhaps TRBD1 (6 bases). The clonotype originates from a human donor in good health (CMV status not recorded). Some clones in this sample may be carry-over from other donors' samples. CDR3 region: CASSAYREPTNEKLFF. In DNA form, the CDR3 reads TGTGCCAGCAGCGCCTACAGGGAACCGACTAATGAAAAACTGTTTTTT.